A single sample gave rise to the 24 T cell receptor beta chains below, sequenced in a study of blood T cell repertoires in COVID-19. Repertoires were generated with immunoSEQ multiplex PCR, while TCRdb's copy carries only in-frame clones and drops some. The sample has about 220,000 clones, over 75% seen once. The sample was peripheral blood. The receptor set was obtained from a human donor in a cohort sampled during active COVID-19.

The chain uses TRBV2 and TRBJ2-7, with 9 bases identical to TRBD2. The CDR3 spans 13 residues. In germline, CDR1 is SNHLY, CDR2 FYNNEI. Trimming at V came to 7 bases and at J to 5 bases, leaving 6 bases not matched to a gene. The CDR3 here is CASTQREENEQYF. Written as DNA, the CDR3 is TGTGCCAGCACCCAGCGGGAGGAAAACGAGCAGTACTTC.

The rearrangement uses TRBV7-3 and TRBJ2-3; D ambiguous. Trimming removed 5 bases at V and 1 base at J, with 10 bases between. The CDR3 contains 14 residues. Germline V CDR1 and CDR2: SGHTA, FQGTGA. The DNA for the CDR3 is TGTGCCAGCAGCAGTGGTGGAGGCACAGATACGCAGTATTTT. The encoded protein is CASSSGGGTDTQYF.

This chain links TRBV7-2 with TRBJ2-7; possibly TRBD1 for D (6 bases). This CDR3 spans 15 amino acids. Germline loops: CDR1 SGHTA, CDR2 FQGNSA. Trimming pared 5 bases from V and 3 bases from J, leaving 17 bases between. The CDR3, as DNA: TGTGCCAGCAGCCGGAAGGTCGGACAGCTCTACGAGCAGTACTTC. Translation: CASSRKVGQLYEQYF.

The CDR3 DNA follows: TGTGCCAGCAGCGTCGGAGGGCCCTATGGCTACACCTTC. Translation: CASSVGGPYGYTF. The gene calls are TRBV9 and TRBJ1-2; no clear D gene. V gave up 2 bases and J gave up 4 bases, with 9 bases separating them. Germline V gene lookup returns CDR1 SGDLS and CDR2 YYNGEE. CDR3 length: 13 amino acids.

This clone was detected once. The chain joins TRBV9 to TRBJ2-7, with TRBD2 matching 9 bases. Looked up from germline, CDR1 is SGDLS and CDR2 is YYNGEE. V trimming: 4 bases; J trimming: 3 bases; junction bases outside the gene matches: 17. The CDR3 sequence is 18 residues long. The CDR3 region is CASSPPRRVAGDLYEQYF. Written as DNA, the CDR3 is TGTGCCAGCAGCCCCCCCCGCCGGGTAGCGGGAGATCTCTACGAGCAGTACTTC.

V and J are TRBV27 and TRBJ1-5; maybe TRBD1 (5 bases). Trimming left V 3 bases short and J 7 bases short, with 13 bases between. Germline V gene data show CDR1 as MNHEY and CDR2 as SMNVEV (reference sequence). This CDR3 contains 14 residues. The CDR3 loop is CASSFGGARQPQHF. DNA of the CDR3: TGTGCCAGCAGTTTTGGTGGGGCGAGGCAGCCCCAGCATTTT.

This clone was seen once. V and J are TRBV3-1 (or the pseudogene TRBV3-2) and TRBJ1-1; D perhaps matches TRBD1 (5 bases). Trimming pared 3 bases from V and 6 bases from J, leaving 17 bases between. Germline CDR1 reads LGHDT; CDR2 reads YNNKEL (reference sequence). This CDR3 contains 15 residues. The CDR3 sequence is CASSHEVGARPEAFF. In DNA, the CDR3 is TGTGCCAGCAGCCACGAGGTAGGGGCTCGACCTGAAGCTTTCTTT.

The chain has TRBV6-2 or TRBV6-3 and TRBJ2-7; 7 bases align to TRBD2. This CDR3 is built from 16 residues. Germline V CDR1 and CDR2: MNHEY, SVGEGT. With 2 bases clipped from V and 6 bases from J, the junction kept 13 bases outside the gene matches. CDR3 region: CASSYVEGRGGSEQYF. The CDR3 DNA sequence: TGTGCCAGCAGTTACGTGGAAGGGAGGGGCGGCTCCGAGCAGTACTTC.

This clone was seen just once. This chain connects TRBV18 to TRBJ2-1, with D unclear. V was trimmed by 3 bases and J by 4 bases, leaving 10 bases between them. Germline V gene sequence: CDR1 KGHSH, CDR2 LQKENI. The CDR3 spans 14 residues. The CDR3 spells CASSPRNSYNEQFF. The DNA of the CDR3 is TGTGCCAGCTCACCTCGCAACTCGTACAATGAGCAGTTCTTC.

The chain has TRBV11-1 and TRBJ2-6; TRBD1 matches at 8 bases. The CDR3 runs to 15 residues. Germline V gives CDR1 SGHAT, CDR2 FQDESV (reference sequence). The V segment lost 4 bases and the J segment 3 bases; nucleotides outside the gene matches: 2. CDR3 sequence reads: CASSSGQGGANVLTF. DNA for the CDR3: TGTGCCAGCAGCTCCGGACAGGGTGGGGCCAACGTCCTGACTTTC.

J is TRBJ1-2 and V is TRBV24-1; 10 bases are shared with TRBD1. This CDR3 has 15 residues. V was clipped by 4 bases and J by 4 bases; unmatched bases: 5. Germline lookup yields CDR1 KGHDR and CDR2 SFDVKD. This chain's CDR3 is CATSDYGQGVYGYTF. The DNA for the CDR3 is TGTGCCACCAGTGACTACGGACAGGGGGTCTATGGCTACACCTTC.

This clone was recorded once. CDR3 in amino acids: CASSLGGVGTYEQYF. The CDR3 nucleotides are TGTGCCAGCAGCTTAGGGGGGGTAGGGACCTACGAGCAGTACTTC. The chain has TRBV7-2 and TRBJ2-7; D is possibly TRBD2 (6 bases). This CDR3 has 15 residues. Germline V gene sequence: CDR1 SGHTA, CDR2 FQGNSA. Trimming cost V 1 base and J 2 bases, with 12 bases left between them.

The CDR3 DNA reads TGTGCCAGCAGTTCCTACCCGACAGATGGGCAGTACTTC. It is translated as CASSSYPTDGQYF. The chain employs TRBV6-2 or TRBV6-3 and TRBJ2-7; tentative D call: TRBD1 (5 bases). Germline V gene lookup returns CDR1 MNHEY and CDR2 SVGEGT. The CDR3 totals 13 residues. V was shortened by 4 bases and J by 9 bases, with 16 bases between the two germline ends.

The chain uses TRBV7-2 and TRBJ2-7; 11 bases line up with TRBD2. From germline, CDR1 is SGHTA and CDR2 FQGNSA. V lost 0 bases and J lost 1; bases outside the gene matches: 5. The CDR3 length is 17 residues. CDR3 bases: TGTGCCAGCAGCTTAGCGGCCACTAGCGGGAGTTCCTACGAGCAGTACTTC. The encoded protein is CASSLAATSGSSYEQYF.

This sequence joins TRBV5-1 and TRBJ2-7; 9 nucleotides agree with TRBD1. Germline-derived CDR1 and CDR2 are SGHRS and YFSETQ. The CDR3 length is 13 residues. V trimming: 6 bases; J trimming: 5 bases; junction bases outside the gene matches: 6. CDR3 in DNA: TGCGCCAGCAACCGGGACAGGGATAACGAGCAGTACTTC. It is translated as CASNRDRDNEQYF.

The J gene is TRBJ2-7, the V gene TRBV27, with TRBD1 matching 7 bases. Trimming took 3 bases from V and 1 from J; bases not matched to a gene: 3. Germline CDR1 and CDR2: MNHEY and SMNVEV (reference sequence). The CDR3 spans 14 residues. The CDR3 sequence is CASSFAGGSYEQYF. Here the CDR3 DNA reads TGTGCCAGCAGTTTCGCAGGGGGTTCCTACGAGCAGTACTTC.

The chain links TRBV4-2 to TRBJ1-2; tentatively, D is TRBD1 (5 bases). V lost 0 bases, J lost 2 bases, and 13 bases lay in between. Germline V lookup: CDR1 LGHNA, CDR2 YNFKEQ. The CDR3 has 16 amino acids. The CDR3 region has the DNA TGTGCCAGCAGCCAAGATCAGGGCGGCAGGAACTATGGCTACACCTTC. Its protein is CASSQDQGGRNYGYTF.

This chain links TRBV6-2 or TRBV6-3 with TRBJ2-7; 13 bases align to TRBD2. V shed 2 bases, J shed 3 bases, and the junction held 4 bases outside the gene matches. The CDR3 is made up of 16 amino acids. Germline V gives CDR1 MNHEY, CDR2 SVGEGT. CDR3 nucleotide sequence: TGTGCCAGCAGTTACACTAGCGGGAGGGGAAACTACGAGCAGTACTTC. This sequence encodes CASSYTSGRGNYEQYF.

To note about this clone: Other DNA sequences from this sample encode an identical CDR3 as well. The chain is built from TRBV7-9 and TRBJ1-6; TRBD1 matches at 9 bases. The CDR3 runs 14 residues. From germline, CDR1 is SEHNR and CDR2 FQNEAQ (reference sequence). J was trimmed by 9 bases and V by 4 bases; bases with no gene match: 4. The DNA for the CDR3 is TGTGCCAGCAGCTCACCGGGACAGGGTTCACCCCTCCACTTT. Amino acids: CASSSPGQGSPLHF.

The chain couples TRBV27 to TRBJ1-6; D is unresolved. In germline, CDR1 is MNHEY, CDR2 SMNVEV (reference sequence). The V gene lost 5 bases and the J gene lost 6 bases, with 5 bases spanning the gap. The CDR3 is 12 residues long. For the CDR3, the DNA is TGTGCCAGCAGTCCCTTTAATTCACCCCTCCACTTT. Residues: CASSPFNSPLHF.

The J gene is TRBJ2-6, the V gene TRBV28, with D possibly matching TRBD1 (5 bases). CDR1 and CDR2 (germline): MDHEN, SYDVKM. V lost 4 bases, J lost 4 bases, and 11 bases lay in between. The length of the CDR3 is 15 residues. Here the CDR3 reads CASSSQGTGANVLTF. The CDR3 DNA reads TGTGCCAGCAGTTCCCAGGGCACAGGGGCCAACGTCCTGACTTTC.

The rearrangement joins TRBV7-2 to TRBJ2-5; 9 nucleotides match TRBD2. CDR3 size: 14 residues. Germline trimming cut 8 bases from V and 5 bases from J; bases unmatched to any gene: 9. CDR1 is SGHTA, CDR2 FQGNSA, per germline. This CDR3 reads CASSVAGASETQYF. The CDR3 DNA reads TGTGCCAGCTCGGTAGCGGGAGCAAGCGAGACCCAGTACTTC.

The rearrangement uses TRBV5-1 and TRBJ1-2; D perhaps matches TRBD1 (6 bases). Trimming took 1 base from V and 3 from J, leaving 13 bases between them. CDR1 and CDR2 from the germline V gene are SGHRS and YFSETQ. This CDR3 comprises 15 residues. The CDR3 spells CASSLIPGADYGYTF. CDR3 DNA: TGCGCCAGCAGCTTGATTCCAGGGGCCGACTATGGCTACACCTTC.

The CDR3 DNA reads TGCGCCAGCAGCCTAGATCGTACGAGCTCCTACGAGCAGTACTTC. The encoded protein is CASSLDRTSSYEQYF. The chain is built from TRBV4-3 and TRBJ2-7; D ambiguous. The V gene's germline CDR1 is LGHNA and CDR2 YSLEER. Trimming took off 4 bases at V and 0 bases at J, with 13 bases between the two ends. The CDR3 contains 15 residues.